Each of the 19 T cell receptor beta chains below was sequenced from the same sample in a study of CXCR3-negative and CXCR3-positive naive CD8 T cells. Antigens of these TCRs are unknown. Findings and limits, study-wide: Naive CXCR3-positive cells had TRB CDR3s more hydrophobic than those of CXCR3-negative naive cells.

Via 5' RACE with UMI labels, TRB cDNA libraries were prepared. For each CDR3 protein, TCRdb gives one entry from its re-call of the 5' RACE reads, without DNA. This listing includes tens of thousands of distinct CDR3 sequences. Sequencing was done on a sample of naive CXCR3+ CD8+ T cells from blood. As to subset: CD45RO-CCR7+CD27+CD95- naive CD8+ T cells expressing CXCR3 (TNR3+). Source of these receptors: a human donor in good health. Some clones in this sample may be carry-over from other donors' samples.

The chain links TRBV12-3 or TRBV12-4 to TRBJ2-1; there is no DNA to check the TCRdb D call of TRBD1. The CDR3 extends over 14 amino acids. The CDR3 reads CASSQGALYNEQFF.

This sequence joins TRBV5-1 and TRBJ1-1; TCRdb's D call, TRBD1, is unchecked because there is no DNA. Germline V gives CDR1 SGHRS, CDR2 YFSETQ. This CDR3 spans 13 amino acids. The CDR3 region is CASSHTGDTEAFF.

Here the CDR3 reads CSVEEENTGELFF. The chain couples TRBV29-1 to TRBJ2-2. The CDR3 covers 13 residues. Germline assignment: CDR1 SQVTM and CDR2 ANQGSEA.

The CDR3 loop reads CASGLSGKNTEAFF. The rearrangement uses TRBV12-5 and TRBJ1-1; with no DNA, the TCRdb D assignment of TRBD1 cannot be verified. Germline lookup yields CDR1 LGHNT and CDR2 FRNRAP. The CDR3 is made up of 14 amino acids.

The rearrangement joins TRBV14 to TRBJ1-5. Germline V CDR1 and CDR2: SGHDN, FVKESK. CDR3 length equals 14 residues. This CDR3 reads CASSQEGSNQPQHF.

The chain links TRBV7-9 to TRBJ1-2; TCRdb's D call, TRBD1, is unchecked because there is no DNA. Germline V lookup: CDR1 SEHNR, CDR2 FQNEAQ (reference sequence). The CDR3 loop spans 13 amino acids. The CDR3 loop is CASSGRTTYGYTF.

The V gene is TRBV2, the J gene TRBJ2-7; the D call of TRBD2 rests on TCRdb alone, since no DNA is present to check it. The V gene's germline CDR1 is SNHLY and CDR2 FYNNEI. The CDR3 totals 13 residues. The CDR3 protein is CASIGTASYEQYF.

The chain joins TRBV30 to TRBJ2-7. The CDR3 has 12 amino acids. The germline V gene has CDR1 GTSNPN and CDR2 SVGIG (reference sequence). The CDR3 sequence is CAWSYYTYEQYF.

The chain uses TRBV12-5 and TRBJ2-2. CDR3 length: 12 residues. From germline, CDR1 is LGHNT and CDR2 FRNRAP. The CDR3 loop reads CASGFSAGELFF.

This sequence joins TRBV5-1 and TRBJ1-3. Per the germline V gene, CDR1 is SGHRS and CDR2 is YFSETQ. The length of the CDR3 is 16 residues. The CDR3 loop reads CASSLDLRGSGNTIYF.

The CDR3 loop reads CASSEGAGELFF. This chain uses TRBV27 with TRBJ2-2. This CDR3 contains 12 residues. CDR1 is MNHEY and CDR2 is SMNVEV in the germline V gene (reference sequence).

This rearrangement joins TRBV29-1 to TRBJ1-4; TCRdb returns TRBD1, unconfirmable since there is no DNA. Germline CDR1 reads SQVTM; CDR2 reads ANQGSEA. CDR3 length: 15 residues. The CDR3 is CSVEKWGAEAEKLFF.

The J gene is TRBJ2-1, the V gene TRBV29-1; the TCRdb call, TRBD2, lacks DNA for checking. The CDR3 is 17 amino acids. The V gene's germline CDR1 is SQVTM and CDR2 ANQGSEA. The CDR3 sequence is CSETAGLAGEPYNEQFF.

The rearrangement uses TRBV9 and TRBJ1-1. Per germline, CDR1 SGDLS and CDR2 YYNGEE. There are 13 residues in the CDR3. CDR3 sequence reads: CASSVGTYTEAFF.

The J gene is TRBJ2-1, the V gene TRBV28; TCRdb calls TRBD1, which cannot be checked without DNA. Germline loops: CDR1 MDHEN, CDR2 SYDVKM. There are 14 residues in the CDR3. CDR3 in amino acids: CASSLRGGYNEQFF.

The chain has TRBV7-9 and TRBJ2-1; the TCRdb call, TRBD1, lacks DNA for checking. CDR3 size: 14 residues. From germline, CDR1 is SEHNR and CDR2 FQNEAQ (reference sequence). CDR3 in amino acids: CASSVRQGSNEQFF.

The chain has TRBV29-1 and TRBJ1-2. The CDR3 extends over 12 amino acids. Germline loops: CDR1 SQVTM, CDR2 ANQGSEA. The CDR3 loop reads CSHNGDNYGYTF.

This chain joins TRBV29-1 and TRBJ2-1; TCRdb picks TRBD2, but there is no DNA to check that call. The CDR3 is 13 amino acids. Germline CDR1 reads SQVTM; CDR2 reads ANQGSEA. This CDR3 reads CSVIGGVHNEQFF.

This chain uses TRBV4-2 with TRBJ2-2. This CDR3 has 15 amino acids. Germline CDR1 LGHNA, CDR2 YNFKEQ. CDR3 amino acids: CASSQDRFGSGELFF.